These T cell receptor beta chains were read from a single sample in a study of blood T cell repertoires in COVID-19. TCRdb's copy holds only in-frame clones and misses some; the assay was immunoSEQ multiplex PCR. The table has 85,000 to 90,000 clones, 89% seen once. The sample taken for sequencing was peripheral blood. The receptors derive from an elderly woman with active COVID-19. The CDR3 runs from the conserved cysteine through the conserved F or W. A D gene is named only where the DNA matches it firmly. Size values are once, few and many counts, or a class for expanded clones, and some rows have none.

d_gene	v_gene	j_gene	len	abundance	CDR3aa	CDR3nt
TRBD1	TRBV6-2/TRBV6-3	TRBJ2-1	14	NA	CASSFGTGRNEQFF	TGTGCCAGCAGTTTCGGGACAGGGAGGAATGAGCAGTTCTTC
NA	TRBV30	TRBJ1-2	12	NA	CAWRKGHYGYTF	TGTGCCTGGAGGAAGGGGCACTATGGCTACACCTTC
NA	TRBV5-1	TRBJ2-3	16	NA	CASSSDSLGRTDTQYF	TGCGCCAGCAGCTCCGACTCATTGGGGCGCACAGATACGCAGTATTTT
TRBD2	TRBV3-1/TRBV3-2	TRBJ2-5	14	NA	CASMAGGLQETQYF	TGTGCCAGCATGGCGGGAGGCCTACAAGAGACCCAGTACTTC
NA	TRBV15	TRBJ1-4	17	NA	CATSSAVLGYANEKLFF	TGTGCCACCAGCAGTGCCGTACTAGGGTACGCTAATGAAAAACTGTTTTTT
NA	TRBV7-2	TRBJ1-5	13	NA	CASSLVSLQPQHF	TGTGCCAGCAGCTTAGTCAGTCTTCAGCCCCAGCATTTT
TRBD1	TRBV6-6	TRBJ1-2	14	NA	CASKEQGTNYGYTF	TGTGCCAGCAAGGAACAGGGGACTAACTATGGCTACACCTTC
TRBD2	TRBV7-8	TRBJ2-3	16	once	CASSFSGGRAGDTQYF	TGTGCCAGCAGCTTTAGTGGCGGGAGGGCGGGGGATACGCAGTATTTT
TRBD2	TRBV6-5	TRBJ2-7	15	NA	CASRGGLADFYEQYF	TGTGCCAGCAGGGGAGGACTAGCGGACTTCTACGAGCAGTACTTC
NA	TRBV21-1	TRBJ2-3	17	NA	CASSKVQAGGVADTQYF	TGTGCCAGCAGCAAAGTACAGGCAGGGGGAGTCGCAGATACGCAGTATTTT
NA	TRBV21-1	TRBJ2-3	15	NA	CASRIIAGATDTQYF	TGTGCCAGCAGAATAATAGCGGGGGCCACAGATACGCAGTATTTT
NA	TRBV7-2	TRBJ1-5	15	NA	CASSFGGVMDQPQHF	TGTGCCAGCAGCTTCGGGGGGGTAATGGATCAGCCCCAGCATTTT
TRBD1	TRBV7-8	TRBJ1-5	16	NA	CASSLAGTDLNQPQHF	TGTGCCAGCAGCTTAGCGGGGACAGACTTAAATCAGCCCCAGCATTTT
NA	TRBV6-5	TRBJ2-5	14	NA	CASTRGVLQETQYF	TGTGCCAGCACGAGAGGAGTCCTCCAGGAGACCCAGTACTTC
TRBD2	TRBV4-2	TRBJ2-1	14	NA	CATNPGGRANEQFF	TGTGCCACGAATCCCGGCGGGAGGGCCAATGAGCAGTTCTTC
NA	TRBV18	TRBJ1-4	13	NA	CASSIGQNEKLFF	TGTGCCAGCTCAATCGGACAGAATGAAAAACTGTTTTTT
TRBD1	TRBV24-1	TRBJ2-3	14	NA	CATSGGQGAGMQYF	TGTGCCACCAGTGGGGGACAGGGGGCCGGGATGCAGTATTTT
TRBD1	TRBV5-5	TRBJ1-4	16	NA	CASSPEGTGGGGKLFF	TGTGCCAGCAGCCCGGAAGGGACAGGGGGTGGAGGAAAACTGTTTTTT
NA	TRBV27	TRBJ2-7	15	NA	CASSLSGGGVYEQYF	TGTGCCAGCAGTTTATCCGGGGGAGGTGTATACGAGCAGTACTTC
NA	TRBV19	TRBJ1-2	13	NA	CASSMGQNYGYTF	TGTGCCAGTAGTATGGGGCAGAACTATGGCTACACCTTC
TRBD1	TRBV24-1	TRBJ2-5	17	NA	CATSDSRTGPVVGTQYF	TGTGCCACCAGTGATTCCCGGACAGGGCCCGTCGTTGGGACCCAGTACTTC
NA	TRBV4-2	TRBJ2-1	16	few	CASSQGDVGRRNEQFF	TGTGCCAGCAGCCAAGGAGATGTCGGGAGACGGAATGAGCAGTTCTTC
NA	TRBV10-2	TRBJ2-2	12	NA	CASSDDTGELFF	TGCGCCAGCAGTGACGACACCGGGGAGCTGTTTTTT
NA	TRBV6-5	TRBJ1-4	14	NA	CASSPRGENEKLFF	TGTGCCAGCAGTCCACGGGGGGAGAATGAAAAACTGTTTTTT
TRBD1	TRBV4-1	TRBJ1-2	15	NA	CASSPGDRGNYGYTF	TGCGCCAGCAGCCCGGGAGACAGGGGAAACTATGGCTACACCTTC
NA	TRBV12-5	TRBJ2-1	13	NA	CASGSSGYNEQFF	TGTGCTAGTGGTTCATCAGGCTACAATGAGCAGTTCTTC
NA	TRBV10-3	TRBJ2-2	13	NA	CAISSPNTGELFF	TGTGCCATCAGCAGTCCAAACACCGGGGAGCTGTTTTTT
TRBD2	TRBV12-5	TRBJ2-2	16	NA	CASGFLAGGNTGELFF	TGTGCTAGTGGTTTCCTAGCGGGAGGGAACACCGGGGAGCTGTTTTTT
TRBD2	TRBV7-2	TRBJ2-7	15	NA	CASSLLAGGNYEQYF	TGTGCCAGCAGTTTGCTAGCGGGTGGAAACTACGAGCAGTACTTC
NA	TRBV5-4	TRBJ2-7	13	NA	CASSLDRTYEQYF	TGTGCCAGCAGCTTGGACAGAACCTACGAGCAGTACTTC
TRBD1	TRBV5-5	TRBJ2-5	17	NA	CASSQVQGAPFQETQYF	TGTGCCAGCAGCCAGGTACAGGGGGCCCCCTTCCAAGAGACCCAGTACTTC
NA	TRBV4-1	TRBJ2-3	14	NA	CASSQRLGTDTQYF	TGCGCCAGCAGCCAACGACTAGGCACAGATACGCAGTATTTT
NA	TRBV19	TRBJ1-1	14	NA	CASSNPFGSTEAFF	TGTGCCAGTAGTAACCCCTTTGGGAGCACTGAAGCTTTCTTT
TRBD1	TRBV30	TRBJ1-3	16	NA	CAWSVIRGREENTIYF	TGTGCCTGGAGTGTTATTAGGGGGCGAGAGGAAAACACCATATATTTT
NA	TRBV11-2	TRBJ2-2	15	NA	CASSLGRVDTGELFF	TGTGCCAGCAGCTTAGGCAGGGTCGACACCGGGGAGCTGTTTTTT
NA	TRBV19	TRBJ1-5	15	NA	CASSMQGLSNQPQHF	TGTGCCAGTAGTATGCAGGGTCTAAGCAATCAGCCCCAGCATTTT
TRBD2	TRBV4-3	TRBJ2-1	16	NA	CASSRDLAGAYNEQFF	TGCGCCAGCAGCCGAGATTTAGCGGGTGCGTACAATGAGCAGTTCTTC
NA	TRBV7-8	TRBJ2-1	14	NA	CASSLYREKNEQFF	TGTGCCAGCAGCTTATACAGGGAGAAGAATGAGCAGTTCTTC
TRBD1	TRBV18	TRBJ1-6	15	NA	CASSPQGQGGSPLHF	TGTGCCAGCTCACCACAGGGACAGGGAGGTTCACCCCTCCACTTT
TRBD1	TRBV6-2/TRBV6-3	TRBJ1-5	15	once	CASSSGGSSNQPQHF	TGTGCCAGCAGTTCAGGGGGCTCGAGCAATCAGCCCCAGCATTTT
NA	TRBV3-1/TRBV3-2	TRBJ2-5	15	NA	CASSQDGPGVKTQYF	TGTGCCAGCAGCCAAGATGGGCCGGGAGTAAAGACCCAGTACTTC
TRBD1	TRBV6-5	TRBJ2-7	15	NA	CASTLSSGQGYEQYF	TGTGCCAGCACCTTGAGCTCGGGACAGGGTTACGAGCAGTACTTC
TRBD2	TRBV28	TRBJ2-3	15	NA	CASSLWGRAADTQYF	TGTGCCAGCAGTTTATGGGGGAGGGCCGCAGATACGCAGTATTTT
TRBD2	TRBV5-4	TRBJ2-3	16	NA	CASSLVLAGVADTQYF	TGTGCCAGCAGCTTGGTGTTAGCGGGAGTGGCAGATACGCAGTATTTT
NA	TRBV20-1	TRBJ2-3	12	NA	CSASSGYDTQYF	TGCAGTGCTAGTTCAGGGTACGATACGCAGTATTTT
TRBD1	TRBV4-2	TRBJ2-7	15	NA	CASSQPTGATYEQYF	TGTGCCAGCAGCCAACCGACAGGGGCTACCTACGAGCAGTACTTC
TRBD1	TRBV24-1	TRBJ1-2	14	NA	CATSDYQTGNGYTF	TGTGCCACCAGTGATTACCAGACAGGGAATGGCTACACCTTC
NA	TRBV11-1	TRBJ2-1	16	NA	CASSFPVTGGNNEQFF	TGTGCCAGCAGCTTCCCGGTGACAGGAGGAAACAATGAGCAGTTCTTC